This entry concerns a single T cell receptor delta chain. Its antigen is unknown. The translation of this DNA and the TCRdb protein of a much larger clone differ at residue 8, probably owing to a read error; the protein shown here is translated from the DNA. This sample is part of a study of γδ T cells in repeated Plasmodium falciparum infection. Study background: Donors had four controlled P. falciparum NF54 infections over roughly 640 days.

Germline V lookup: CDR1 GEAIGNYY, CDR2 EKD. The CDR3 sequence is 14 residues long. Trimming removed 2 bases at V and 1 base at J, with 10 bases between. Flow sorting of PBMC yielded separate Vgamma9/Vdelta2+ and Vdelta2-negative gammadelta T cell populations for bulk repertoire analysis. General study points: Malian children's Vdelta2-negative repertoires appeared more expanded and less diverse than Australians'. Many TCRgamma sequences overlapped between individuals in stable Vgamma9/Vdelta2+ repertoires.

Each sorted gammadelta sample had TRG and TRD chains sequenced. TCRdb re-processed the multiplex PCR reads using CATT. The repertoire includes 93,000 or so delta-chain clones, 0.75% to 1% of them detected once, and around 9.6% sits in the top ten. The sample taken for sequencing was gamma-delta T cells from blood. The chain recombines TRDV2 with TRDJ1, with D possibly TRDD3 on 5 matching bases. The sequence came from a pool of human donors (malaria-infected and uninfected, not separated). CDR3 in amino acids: CACDIGVRTDKLIF. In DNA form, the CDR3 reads TGTGCCTGTGACATTGGGGTCCGCACCGATAAACTCATCTTT.